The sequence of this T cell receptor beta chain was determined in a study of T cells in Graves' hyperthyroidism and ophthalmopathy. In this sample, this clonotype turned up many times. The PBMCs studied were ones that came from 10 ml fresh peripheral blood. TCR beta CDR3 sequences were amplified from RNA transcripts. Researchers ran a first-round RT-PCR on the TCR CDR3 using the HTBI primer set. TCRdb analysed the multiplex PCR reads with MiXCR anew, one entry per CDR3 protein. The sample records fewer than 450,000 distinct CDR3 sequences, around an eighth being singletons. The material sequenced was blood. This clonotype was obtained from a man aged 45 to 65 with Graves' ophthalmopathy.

In DNA, the CDR3 is TGTGCCAGCAGGGACAGGGACGTAAAGACCCAGTACTTC. Amino acid sequence: CASRDRDVKTQYF. The chain is built from TRBV2 and TRBJ2-5, with 8 bases fitting TRBD1. Germline CDR1 SNHLY, CDR2 FYNNEI. CDR3 length: 13 amino acids. V shed 6 bases, J shed 6 bases, and the junction held 6 bases outside the gene matches.